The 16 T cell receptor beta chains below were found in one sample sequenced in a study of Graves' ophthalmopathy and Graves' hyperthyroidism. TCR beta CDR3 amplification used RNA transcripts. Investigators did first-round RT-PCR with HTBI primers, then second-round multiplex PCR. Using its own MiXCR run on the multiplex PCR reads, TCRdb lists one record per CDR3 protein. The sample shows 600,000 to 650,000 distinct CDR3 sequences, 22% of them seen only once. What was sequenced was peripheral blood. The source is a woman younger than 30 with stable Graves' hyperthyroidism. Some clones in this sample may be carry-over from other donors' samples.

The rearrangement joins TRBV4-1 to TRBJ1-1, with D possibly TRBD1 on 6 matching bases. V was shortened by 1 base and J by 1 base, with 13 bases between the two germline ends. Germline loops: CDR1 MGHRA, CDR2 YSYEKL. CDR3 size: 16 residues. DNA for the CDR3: TGCGCCAGCAGCCAAGGTAAAGGGGGGGAGAACACTGAAGCTTTCTTT. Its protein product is CASSQGKGGENTEAFF.

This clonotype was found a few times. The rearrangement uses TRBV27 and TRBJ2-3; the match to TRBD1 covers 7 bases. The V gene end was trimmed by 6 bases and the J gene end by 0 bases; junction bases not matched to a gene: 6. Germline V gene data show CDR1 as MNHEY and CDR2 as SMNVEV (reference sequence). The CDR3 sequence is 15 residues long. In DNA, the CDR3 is TGTGCCAGCAGACAACGGGACAGAAGCACAGATACGCAGTATTTT. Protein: CASRQRDRSTDTQYF.

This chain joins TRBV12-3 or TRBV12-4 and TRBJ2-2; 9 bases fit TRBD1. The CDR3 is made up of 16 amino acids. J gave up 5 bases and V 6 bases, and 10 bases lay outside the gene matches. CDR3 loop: CASRRRTGEVTGELFF. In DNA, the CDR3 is TGTGCCAGCAGACGTAGGACAGGGGAGGTGACCGGGGAGCTGTTTTTT.

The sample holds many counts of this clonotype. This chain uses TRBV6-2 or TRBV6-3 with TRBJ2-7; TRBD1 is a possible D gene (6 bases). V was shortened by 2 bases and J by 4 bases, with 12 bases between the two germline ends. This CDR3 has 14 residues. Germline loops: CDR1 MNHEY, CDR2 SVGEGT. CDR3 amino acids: CASSYPGTPYEQYF. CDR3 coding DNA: TGTGCCAGCAGTTACCCCGGGACACCTTACGAGCAGTACTTC.

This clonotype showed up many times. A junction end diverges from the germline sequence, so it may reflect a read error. CDR3 protein: CSAPPGTF. For the CDR3, the DNA is TGCAGTGCTCCCCCCGGGACCTTC. The chain recombines TRBV20-1 with TRBJ2-7; D may match TRBD1 or TRBD2 (5 bases each). Germline V CDR1 and CDR2: DFQATT, SNEGSKA (reference sequence). The CDR3 spans 8 residues.

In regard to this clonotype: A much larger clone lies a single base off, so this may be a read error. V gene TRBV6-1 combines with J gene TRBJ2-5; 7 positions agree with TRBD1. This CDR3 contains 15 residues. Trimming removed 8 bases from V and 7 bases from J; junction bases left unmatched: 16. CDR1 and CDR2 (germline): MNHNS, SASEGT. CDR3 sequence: CASGEGGRAGATQYF. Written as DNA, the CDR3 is TGTGCCAGCGGGGAAGGGGGCAGGGCGGGTGCGACCCAGTACTTC.

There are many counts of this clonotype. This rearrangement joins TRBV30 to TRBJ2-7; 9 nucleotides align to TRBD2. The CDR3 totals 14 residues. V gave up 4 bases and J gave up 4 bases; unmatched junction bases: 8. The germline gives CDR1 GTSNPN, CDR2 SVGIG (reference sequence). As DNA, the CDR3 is TGTGCCTGGACACCGGGACTAGCTGCGTACGAGCAGTACTTC. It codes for CAWTPGLAAYEQYF. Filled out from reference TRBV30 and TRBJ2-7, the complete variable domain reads SQTIHQWPATLVQPVGSPLSLECTVEGTSNPNLYWYRQAAGRGLQLLFYSVGIGQISSEVPQNLSASRPQDRQFILSSKKLLLSDSGFYLCAWTPGLAAYEQYFGPGTRLTVT.

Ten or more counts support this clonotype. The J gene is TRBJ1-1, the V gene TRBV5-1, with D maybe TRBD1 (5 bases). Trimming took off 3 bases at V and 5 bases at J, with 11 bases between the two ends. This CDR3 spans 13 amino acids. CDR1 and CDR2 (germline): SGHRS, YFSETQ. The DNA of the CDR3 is TGCGCCAGCAGCTCCATCGGGGGAACTGAAGCTTTCTTT. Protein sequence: CASSSIGGTEAFF.

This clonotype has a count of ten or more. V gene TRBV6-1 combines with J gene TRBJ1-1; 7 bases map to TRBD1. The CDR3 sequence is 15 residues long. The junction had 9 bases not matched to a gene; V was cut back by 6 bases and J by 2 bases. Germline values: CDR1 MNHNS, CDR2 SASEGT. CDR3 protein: CASRPGTEANTEAFF. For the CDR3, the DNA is TGTGCCAGCAGACCCGGGACAGAGGCCAACACTGAAGCTTTCTTT.

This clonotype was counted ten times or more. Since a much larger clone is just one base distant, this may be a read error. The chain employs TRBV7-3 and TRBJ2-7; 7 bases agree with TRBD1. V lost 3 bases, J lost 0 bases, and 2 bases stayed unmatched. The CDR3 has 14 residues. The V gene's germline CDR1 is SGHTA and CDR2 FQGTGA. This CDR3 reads CASSFGDSSYEQYF. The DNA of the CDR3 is TGTGCCAGCAGCTTCGGGGACAGCTCCTACGAGCAGTACTTC. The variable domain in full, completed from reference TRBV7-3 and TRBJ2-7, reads GAGVSQTPSNKVTEKGKYVELRCDPISGHTALYWYRQSLGQGPEFLIYFQGTGAADDSGLPNDRFFAVRPEGSVSTLKIQRTERGDSAVYLCASSFGDSSYEQYFGPGTRLTVT.

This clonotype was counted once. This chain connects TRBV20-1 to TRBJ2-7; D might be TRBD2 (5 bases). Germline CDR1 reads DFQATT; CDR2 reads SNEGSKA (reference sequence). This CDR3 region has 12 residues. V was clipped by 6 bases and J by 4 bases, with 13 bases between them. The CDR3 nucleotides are TGCAGTGCCGCTGTCGGGGAATACGAGCAGTACTTC. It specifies CSAAVGEYEQYF.

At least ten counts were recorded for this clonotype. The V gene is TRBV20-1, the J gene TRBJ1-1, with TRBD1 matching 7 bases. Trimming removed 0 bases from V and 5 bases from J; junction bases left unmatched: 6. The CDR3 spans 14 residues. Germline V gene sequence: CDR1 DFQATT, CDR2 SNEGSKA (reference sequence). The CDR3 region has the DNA TGCAGTGCTAGAGATAGGAGGGGGCGGACTGAAGCTTTCTTT. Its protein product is CSARDRRGRTEAFF.

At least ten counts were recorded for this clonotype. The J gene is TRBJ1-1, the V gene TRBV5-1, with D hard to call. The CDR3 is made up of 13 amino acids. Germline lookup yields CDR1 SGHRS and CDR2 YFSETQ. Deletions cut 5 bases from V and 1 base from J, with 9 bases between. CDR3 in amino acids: CASRPKGNTEAFF. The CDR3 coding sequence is TGCGCCAGCAGACCTAAAGGGAACACTGAAGCTTTCTTT.

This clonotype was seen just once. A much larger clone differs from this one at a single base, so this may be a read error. The DNA of the CDR3 is TGCGCCAGCAGCTTGATGGCAGTAACTTGGAACACTGAATCTTTCTTT. Translation gives CASSLMAVTWNTESFF. V and J are TRBV5-1 and TRBJ1-1; D call uncertain. The V gene's germline CDR1 is SGHRS and CDR2 YFSETQ. The CDR3 contains 16 residues.

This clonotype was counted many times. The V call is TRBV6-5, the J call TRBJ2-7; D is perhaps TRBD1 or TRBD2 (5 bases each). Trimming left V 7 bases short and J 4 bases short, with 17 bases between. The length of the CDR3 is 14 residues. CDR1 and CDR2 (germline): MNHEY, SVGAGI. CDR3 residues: CASKGAGLGYEQYF. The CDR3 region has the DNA TGTGCCAGCAAAGGGGCGGGCTTGGGTTACGAGCAGTACTTC.

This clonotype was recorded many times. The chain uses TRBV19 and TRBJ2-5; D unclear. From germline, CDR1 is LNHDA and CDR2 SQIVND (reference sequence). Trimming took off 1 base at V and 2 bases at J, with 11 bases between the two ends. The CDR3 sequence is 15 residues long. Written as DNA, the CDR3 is TGTGCCAGTAGTATAGCGGCCGGCGAGCAAGAGACCCAGTACTTC. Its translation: CASSIAAGEQETQYF.